These 9 T cell receptor beta chains came from one sample sequenced in a study of human T cells and chemical hapten exposure. TCRdb itself ran the RACE reads through MiXCR, one entry per CDR3 protein. The table has 50,000 to 70,000 distinct CDR3 sequences, 8% to 10% seen once. Indicated time point: pre-sensitization, week 0. Treatment described: therapeutic diphenylcyclopropenone sensitization with weekly scalp DPC. Material: whole blood, obtained in connection with sensitization to the hapten diphenylcyclopropenone (DPC). Receptors were obtained from a man between 35 and 55 years old with alopecia areata. Some clones in this sample may be carry-over from other donors' samples.

This clonotype has only a few counts. This chain uses TRBV6-5 with TRBJ2-1; 9 positions agree with TRBD1. Germline V CDR1 and CDR2: MNHEY, SVGAGI. The CDR3 is 16 residues long. V lost 2 bases to trimming and J lost 3 bases; unmatched junction nucleotides: 5. CDR3 amino acids: CASSYAGDRDYNEQFF. CDR3 sequence (DNA): TGTGCCAGCAGTTACGCGGGGGACAGGGACTACAATGAGCAGTTCTTC.

At least ten counts were recorded for this clonotype. V usage is TRBV7-9 and J usage is TRBJ2-7, with no clear D. Trimming shortened V by 5 bases and J by 1 base, and 15 bases separated the two germline ends. The CDR3 is 15 amino acids. Germline-derived CDR1 and CDR2 are SEHNR and FQNEAQ (reference sequence). DNA for the CDR3: TGTGCCAGCAGCGAATCCGGGTCAAGGTCCTACGAGCAGTACTTC. It codes for CASSESGSRSYEQYF. Full variable domain (rest looked up from reference TRBV7-9 and TRBJ2-7): DTGVSQNPRHKITKRGQNVTFRCDPISEHNRLYWYRQTLGQGPEFLTYFQNEAQLEKSRLLSDRFSAERPKGSFSTLEIQRTEQGDSAMYLCASSESGSRSYEQYFGPGTRLTVT.

The J gene is TRBJ2-3, the V gene TRBV20-1, with D possibly TRBD2 on 5 matching bases. Trimming pared 2 bases from V and 0 bases from J, leaving 15 bases between. Germline CDR1 DFQATT, CDR2 SNEGSKA (reference sequence). CDR3 length: 16 amino acids. The CDR3 loop is CSARRRGPGSTDTQYF. DNA of the CDR3: TGCAGTGCTAGAAGGAGAGGGCCGGGAAGCACAGATACGCAGTATTTT.

V is TRBV20-1 and J is TRBJ2-7; 8 bases map to TRBD2. J gave up 7 bases and V 3 bases, and 14 bases lay outside the gene matches. CDR1 is DFQATT, CDR2 SNEGSKA, per germline (reference sequence). This CDR3 region has 15 residues. CDR3 in amino acids: CSARAQGLVLREQYF. In nucleotides, the CDR3 is TGCAGTGCTAGGGCCCAGGGACTAGTTCTAAGGGAGCAGTACTTC.

In this sample, this clonotype turned up a few times. V and J are TRBV9 and TRBJ1-5; possibly TRBD1 for D (5 bases). The CDR3 is 14 residues long. Germline values: CDR1 SGDLS, CDR2 YYNGEE. V lost 4 bases to trimming and J lost 0 bases, with 8 bases between them. CDR3 nucleotides: TGTGCCAGCAGCTTGGGGGATAGCAATCAGCCCCAGCATTTT. Protein sequence: CASSLGDSNQPQHF. The variable domain in full, completed from reference TRBV9 and TRBJ1-5, reads DSGVTQTPKHLITATGQRVTLRCSPRSGDLSVYWYQQSLDQGLQFLIQYYNGEERAKGNILERFSAQQFPDLHSELNLSSLELGDSALYFCASSLGDSNQPQHFGDGTRLSIL.

This clonotype was recorded many times. The V call is TRBV20-1, the J call TRBJ1-1; D not certain. The V and J ends lost 3 bases and 2 bases respectively, with 10 bases between them. Germline V lookup: CDR1 DFQATT, CDR2 SNEGSKA (reference sequence). The CDR3 runs to 13 residues. The CDR3 loop reads CSASRTANTEAFF. The CDR3 region has the DNA TGCAGTGCTAGTCGGACGGCTAACACTGAAGCTTTCTTT.

Many counts were recorded for this clonotype. The chain is built from TRBV7-9 and TRBJ1-1; D gene uncertain. The CDR3 totals 14 residues. CDR1 SEHNR and CDR2 FQNEAQ come from the germline V gene (reference sequence). V gave up 2 bases and J gave up 0 bases, with 7 bases separating them. CDR3 residues: CASSLSGVNTEAFF. CDR3 nucleotides: TGTGCCAGCAGCTTAAGCGGCGTGAACACTGAAGCTTTCTTT.

This clonotype was seen repeatedly, ten times or more. V is TRBV7-6 and J is TRBJ2-3; D may be TRBD2 (6 bases). Germline V gene sequence: CDR1 SGHVS, CDR2 FNYEAQ. CDR3 length equals 16 residues. The ends were cut back, 0 bases at V and 2 bases at J, with 12 bases in the middle. The CDR3 DNA reads as TGTGCCAGCAGCTTAGCCGGACGGGGACTCACAGATACGCAGTATTTT. Translation gives CASSLAGRGLTDTQYF.

This clonotype was detected only once. This may arise from a read error, as a much more abundant clone is one base away. The chain uses TRBV6-4 and TRBJ2-1; D uncertain. Germline CDR1 is MRHNA and CDR2 is SNTAGT. The CDR3 totals 15 residues. Trimming shortened V by 0 bases and J by 0 bases, and 6 bases separated the two germline ends. CDR3 DNA: TGTGCCAGCAGTGACTCGGTGAGCTCCTACAATGAGCAGTTCTTC. This translates into CASSDSVSSYNEQFF.